The 5 T cell receptor beta chains below were found in one sample sequenced in a study of blood T cell repertoires in COVID-19 (dated by TCRdb to about 2020). Library generation was performed with the immunoSEQ multiplex PCR assay. Not all clones reach the TCRdb copy of this immuneACCESS table, which keeps in-frame sequences only. Checked studies attribute under half of the gap to unresolved V genes and leave the rest unexplained. Here the sample has 67,000 or so clones; more than 65% occur a single time. Of the sample, more than 0.7% falls within the top ten clones. The sample was peripheral blood. The receptors stem from a woman between 65 and 79 years old with acute or convalescent COVID-19.

V is TRBV6-5 and J is TRBJ1-2, with D possibly matching TRBD1 (5 bases). Germline CDR1 is MNHEY and CDR2 is SVGAGI. The V gene lost 6 bases and the J gene lost 2 bases, with 13 bases spanning the gap. The CDR3 contains 14 residues. DNA for the CDR3: TGTGCCAGCAGGCAGCCGGGGGGAAACTATGGCTACACCTTC. Its protein product is CASRQPGGNYGYTF.

The CDR3 sequence: CASSESNRFDTQYF. The CDR3 DNA sequence: TGTGCCAGCAGTGAATCGAATCGGTTCGATACGCAGTATTTT. This chain connects TRBV25-1 to TRBJ2-3; D not certain. The CDR3 sequence is 14 residues long. Trimming pared 1 base from V and 6 bases from J, leaving 11 bases between. The germline CDR1 and CDR2 sequences are MGHDK and SYGVNS.

As concerns this clone: This specimen includes other DNA sequences encoding the same CDR3. CDR3 nucleotides: TGTGCCAGCAGCCTAGGGACTAGCGGGGGGGCCTACAATGAGCAGTTCTTC. It is translated as CASSLGTSGGAYNEQFF. The chain couples TRBV11-2 to TRBJ2-1, with TRBD2 matching over 16 bases. Trimming took 5 bases from V and 2 from J; bases not matched to a gene: 3. CDR3 length: 17 amino acids. Germline loops: CDR1 SGHAT, CDR2 FQNNGV.

The chain links TRBV5-6 to TRBJ1-3; TRBD1 is a possible D gene (5 bases). CDR1 and CDR2 (germline): SGHDT, YYEEEE. CDR3 length: 18 residues. Between the trimmed V and J ends, which lost 4 bases and 0 bases, there was a span of 20 bases. In nucleotides, the CDR3 is TGTGCCAGCAGCCAAAACGGGGGGAGAGGGTCCTCTGGAAACACCATATATTTT. This translates into CASSQNGGRGSSGNTIYF. The whole variable domain, filled in from reference TRBV5-6 and TRBJ1-3, reads DAGVTQSPTHLIKTRGQQVTLRCSPKSGHDTVSWYQQALGQGPQFIFQYYEEEERQRGNFPDRFSGHQFPNYSSELNVNALLLGDSALYLCASSQNGGRGSSGNTIYFGEGSWLTVV.

This clone came up a few times. The chain joins TRBV5-1 to TRBJ2-7, with D perhaps matching TRBD1 (5 bases). Germline CDR1 reads SGHRS; CDR2 reads YFSETQ. V was shortened by 4 bases and J by 2 bases, with 25 bases between the two germline ends. CDR3 length equals 18 residues. The CDR3 sequence: CASSPGRPVTVQAYEQYF. CDR3 nucleotides: TGCGCCAGCAGCCCGGGCCGGCCGGTTACGGTACAGGCCTACGAGCAGTACTTC.